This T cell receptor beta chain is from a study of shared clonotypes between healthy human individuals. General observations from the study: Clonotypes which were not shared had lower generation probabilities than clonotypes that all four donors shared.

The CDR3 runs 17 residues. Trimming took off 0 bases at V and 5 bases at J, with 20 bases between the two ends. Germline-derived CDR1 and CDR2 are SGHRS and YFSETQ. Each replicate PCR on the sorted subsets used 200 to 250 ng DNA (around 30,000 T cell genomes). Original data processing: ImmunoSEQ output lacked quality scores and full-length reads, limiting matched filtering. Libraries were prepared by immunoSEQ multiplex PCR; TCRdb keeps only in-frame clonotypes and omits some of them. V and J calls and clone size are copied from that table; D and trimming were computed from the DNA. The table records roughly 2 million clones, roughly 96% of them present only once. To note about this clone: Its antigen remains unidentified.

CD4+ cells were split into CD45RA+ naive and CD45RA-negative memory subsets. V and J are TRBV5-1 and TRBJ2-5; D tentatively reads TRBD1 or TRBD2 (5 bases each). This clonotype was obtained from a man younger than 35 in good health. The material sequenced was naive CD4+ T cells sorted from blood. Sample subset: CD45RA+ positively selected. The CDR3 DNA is TGCGCCAGCAGCTTGGGGTCGTCAGATCGGGGACCGGAGACCCAGTACTTC. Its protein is CASSLGSSDRGPETQYF.